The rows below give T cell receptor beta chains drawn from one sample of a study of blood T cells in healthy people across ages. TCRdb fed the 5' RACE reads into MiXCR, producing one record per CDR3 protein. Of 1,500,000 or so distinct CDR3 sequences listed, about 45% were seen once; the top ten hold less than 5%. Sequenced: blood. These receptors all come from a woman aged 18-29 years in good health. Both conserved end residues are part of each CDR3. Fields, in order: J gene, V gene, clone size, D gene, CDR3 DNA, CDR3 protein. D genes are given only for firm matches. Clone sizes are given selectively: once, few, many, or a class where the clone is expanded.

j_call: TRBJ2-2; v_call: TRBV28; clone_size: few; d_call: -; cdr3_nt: TGTGCCAGCAGTTCGCCCGTCTTAGGCGGGAACACCGGGGAGCTGTTTTTT; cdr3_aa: CASSSPVLGGNTGELFF
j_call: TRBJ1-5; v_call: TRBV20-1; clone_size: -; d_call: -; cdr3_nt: TGCAGTGCTAGCCTATTACAGGGAGATAGCAATCAGCCCCAGCATTTT; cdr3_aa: CSASLLQGDSNQPQHF
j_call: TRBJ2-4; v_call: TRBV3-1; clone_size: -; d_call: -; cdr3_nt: TGTGCCAGCAGCCAAAGCAGGAACATTCAGTACTTC; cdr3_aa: CASSQSRNIQYF
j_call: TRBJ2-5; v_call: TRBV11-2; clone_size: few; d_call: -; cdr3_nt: TGTGCCAGCAGCGTGAGTTTACTCCGGGAGACCCAGTACTTC; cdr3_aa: CASSVSLLRETQYF
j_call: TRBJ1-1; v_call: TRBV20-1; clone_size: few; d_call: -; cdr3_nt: TGCAGTGCTGCGGGGACCCTCGACACTGAAGCTTTCTTT; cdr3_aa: CSAAGTLDTEAFF
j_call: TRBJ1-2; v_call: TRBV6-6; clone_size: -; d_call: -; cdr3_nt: TGTGCCAGCAGTTACTCGAGACAGGACTATGGCTACACCTTC; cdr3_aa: CASSYSRQDYGYTF
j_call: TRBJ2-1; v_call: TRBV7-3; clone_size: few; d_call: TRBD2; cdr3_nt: TGTGCCAGCAGCTTAATAGGGCGGGAGGGTTATACCTACAATGAGCAGTTCTTC; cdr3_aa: CASSLIGREGYTYNEQFF
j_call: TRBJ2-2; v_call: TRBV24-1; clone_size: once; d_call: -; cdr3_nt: TGTGCCACCAGTGATTTAAGCCAGTCCACCGGGGAGCTGTTTTTT; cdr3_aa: CATSDLSQSTGELFF
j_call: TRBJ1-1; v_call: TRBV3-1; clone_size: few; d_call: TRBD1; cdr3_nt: TGTGCCAGCAGCCAACGGACAGGGGCCCCTGAAGCTTTCTTT; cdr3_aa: CASSQRTGAPEAFF
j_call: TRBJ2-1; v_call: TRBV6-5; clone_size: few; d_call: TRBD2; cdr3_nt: TGTGCCAGCAGGCTACCCGGGACTAGTCGGGGTGAGCAGTTCTTC; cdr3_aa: CASRLPGTSRGEQFF